This paragraph covers one T cell receptor (beta chain) sequence. Per the study methods: Amplification of reference gene primers provided the estimated nucleated cell counts. TCRdb keeps only in-frame clones here, not all; method: immunoSEQ multiplex PCR. V and J calls and clone size are those listed in that table; D and trimming were worked out from the DNA. Found here are hundreds of thousands of clones, 85% to 90% of them singletons; the top ten hold about 6%. This CDR3 has 18 amino acids. V was pared by 0 bases and J by 2 bases, with 11 bases of the junction left unmatched. The V gene's germline CDR1 is LNHDA and CDR2 SQIVND (reference sequence). This record belongs to a study of blood T cell repertoires in COVID-19. Study-wide background: Acute and convalescent COVID-19 samples came from the United States, Italy and Spain. The cDNA or gDNA used as material had been derived from T cells, B-cell-depleted T cells, or PBMCs.

The sample taken for sequencing was peripheral blood. This receptor was obtained from a man in his 60s who had recovered from COVID-19. This chain links TRBV19 with TRBJ2-5; 8 bases are a match to TRBD2. The CDR3, as DNA: TGTGCCAGTAGTATAGATAGCGGGAAGGAGGTGTTTCAAGAGACCCAGTACTTC. Translating it yields CASSIDSGKEVFQETQYF.